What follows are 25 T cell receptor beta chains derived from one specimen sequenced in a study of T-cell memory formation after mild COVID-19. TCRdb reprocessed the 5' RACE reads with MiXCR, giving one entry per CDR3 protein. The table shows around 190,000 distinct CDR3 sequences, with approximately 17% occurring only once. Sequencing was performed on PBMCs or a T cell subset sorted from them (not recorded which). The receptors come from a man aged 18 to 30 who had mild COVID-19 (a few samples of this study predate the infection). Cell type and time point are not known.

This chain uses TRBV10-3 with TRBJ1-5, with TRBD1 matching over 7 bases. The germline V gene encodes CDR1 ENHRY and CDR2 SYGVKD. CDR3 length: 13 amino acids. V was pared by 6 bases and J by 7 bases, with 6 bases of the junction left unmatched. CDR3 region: CAIRGQAGQPQHF. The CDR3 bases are TGTGCCATCAGAGGACAGGCGGGGCAGCCCCAGCATTTT.

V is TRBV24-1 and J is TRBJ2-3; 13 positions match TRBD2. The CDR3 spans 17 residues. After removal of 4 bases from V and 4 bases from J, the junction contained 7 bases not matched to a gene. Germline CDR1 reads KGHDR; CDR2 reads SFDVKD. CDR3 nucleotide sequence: TGTGCCACCAGTGACCCCGGGACTAGCGGGGCCCCAGATACGCAGTATTTT. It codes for CATSDPGTSGAPDTQYF.

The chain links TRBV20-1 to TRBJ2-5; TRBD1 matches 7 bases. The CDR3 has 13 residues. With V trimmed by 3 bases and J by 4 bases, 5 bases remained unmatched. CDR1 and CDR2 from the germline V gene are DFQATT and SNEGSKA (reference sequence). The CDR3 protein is CSASPGQPETQYF. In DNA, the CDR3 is TGCAGTGCTAGCCCGGGACAGCCAGAGACCCAGTACTTC.

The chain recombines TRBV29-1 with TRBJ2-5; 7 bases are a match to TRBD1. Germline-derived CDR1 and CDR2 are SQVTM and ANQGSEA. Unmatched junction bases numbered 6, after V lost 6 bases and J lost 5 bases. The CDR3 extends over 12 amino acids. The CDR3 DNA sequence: TGCAGCGTAGACAGGGTTTTCGAGACCCAGTACTTC. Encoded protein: CSVDRVFETQYF.

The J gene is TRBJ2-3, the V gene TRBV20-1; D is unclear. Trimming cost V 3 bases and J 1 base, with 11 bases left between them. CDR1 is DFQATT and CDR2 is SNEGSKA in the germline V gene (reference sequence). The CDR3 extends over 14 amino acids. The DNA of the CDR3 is TGCAGTGCTAGTATACCCCTTGGCACAGATACGCAGTATTTT. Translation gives CSASIPLGTDTQYF.

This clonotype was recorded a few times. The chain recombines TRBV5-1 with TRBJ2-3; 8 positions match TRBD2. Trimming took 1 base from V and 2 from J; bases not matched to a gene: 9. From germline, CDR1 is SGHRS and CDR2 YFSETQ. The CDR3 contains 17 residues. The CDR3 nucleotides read TGCGCCAGCAGCTTGAGGCCGTTAGCGGGGTCCACAGATACGCAGTATTTT. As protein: CASSLRPLAGSTDTQYF.

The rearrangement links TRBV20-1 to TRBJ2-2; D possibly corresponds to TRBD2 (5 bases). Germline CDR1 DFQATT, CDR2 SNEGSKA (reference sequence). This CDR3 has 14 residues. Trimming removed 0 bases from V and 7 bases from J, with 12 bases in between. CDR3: CSARDRGNHGELFF. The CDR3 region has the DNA TGCAGTGCTAGAGATCGGGGAAACCACGGGGAGCTGTTTTTT.

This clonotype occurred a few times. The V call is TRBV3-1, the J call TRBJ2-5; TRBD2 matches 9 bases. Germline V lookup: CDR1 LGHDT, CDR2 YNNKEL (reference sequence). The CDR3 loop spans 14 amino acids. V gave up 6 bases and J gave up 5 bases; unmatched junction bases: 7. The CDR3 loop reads CASSDTGTSETQYF. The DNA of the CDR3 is TGTGCCAGCAGTGATACCGGGACTAGCGAGACCCAGTACTTC.

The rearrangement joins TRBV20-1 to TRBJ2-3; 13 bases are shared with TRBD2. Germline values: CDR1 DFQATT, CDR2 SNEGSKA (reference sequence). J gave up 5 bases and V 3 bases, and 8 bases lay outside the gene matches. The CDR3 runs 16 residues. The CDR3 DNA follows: TGCAGTGCTAGCGTACTAGCGGGGGGGCGTGGAGATACGCAGTATTTT. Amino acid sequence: CSASVLAGGRGDTQYF.

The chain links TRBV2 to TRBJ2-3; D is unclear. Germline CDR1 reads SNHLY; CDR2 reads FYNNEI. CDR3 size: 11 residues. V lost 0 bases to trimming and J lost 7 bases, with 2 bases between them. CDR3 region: CASSEAYTQYF. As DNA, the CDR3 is TGTGCCAGCAGTGAAGCTTATACGCAGTATTTT. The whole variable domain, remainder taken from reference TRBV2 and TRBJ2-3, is EPEVTQTPSHQVTQMGQEVILRCVPISNHLYFYWYRQILGQKVEFLVSFYNNEISEKSEIFDDQFSVERPDGSNFTLKIRSTKLEDSAMYFCASSEAYTQYFGPGTRLTVL.

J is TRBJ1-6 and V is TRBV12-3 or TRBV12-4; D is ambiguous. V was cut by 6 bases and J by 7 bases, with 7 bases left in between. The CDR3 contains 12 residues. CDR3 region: CASSPLNSPLHF. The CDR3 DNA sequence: TGTGCCAGCAGCCCCCTCAATTCACCCCTCCACTTT.

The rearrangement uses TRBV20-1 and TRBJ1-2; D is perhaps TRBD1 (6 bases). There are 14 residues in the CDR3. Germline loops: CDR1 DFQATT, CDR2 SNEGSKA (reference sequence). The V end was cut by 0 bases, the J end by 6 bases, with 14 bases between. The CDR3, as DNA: TGCAGTGCTAGAGATTGGCCAGGGGTAAATGGCTACACCTTC. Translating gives CSARDWPGVNGYTF.

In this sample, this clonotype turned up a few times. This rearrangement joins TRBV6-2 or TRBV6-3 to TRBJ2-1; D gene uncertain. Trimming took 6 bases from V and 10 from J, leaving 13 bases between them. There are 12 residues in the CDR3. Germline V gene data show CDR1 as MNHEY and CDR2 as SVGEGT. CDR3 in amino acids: CASRPPSGEQFF. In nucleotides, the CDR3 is TGTGCCAGCAGACCACCCTCAGGAGAGCAGTTCTTC.

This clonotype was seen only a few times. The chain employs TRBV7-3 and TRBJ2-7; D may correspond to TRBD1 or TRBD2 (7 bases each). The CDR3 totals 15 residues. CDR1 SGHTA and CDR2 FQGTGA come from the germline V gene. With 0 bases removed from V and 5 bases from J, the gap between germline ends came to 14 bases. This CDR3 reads CASSLTAAGGDEQYF. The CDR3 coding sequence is TGTGCCAGCAGCTTAACTGCGGCAGGGGGGGACGAGCAGTACTTC.

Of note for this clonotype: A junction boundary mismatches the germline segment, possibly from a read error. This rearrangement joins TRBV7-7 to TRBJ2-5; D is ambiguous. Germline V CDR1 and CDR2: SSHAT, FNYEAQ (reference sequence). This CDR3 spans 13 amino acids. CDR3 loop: CASSFAVQETQYF. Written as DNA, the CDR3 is TGTGCTAGCAGCTTCGCGGTCCAAGAGACCCAGTACTTC.

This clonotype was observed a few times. In nucleotides, the CDR3 is TGCAGTGCTAGCGGGGCCCAGGGTCAGCCCCAGCATTTT. Encoded protein: CSASGAQGQPQHF. V usage is TRBV20-1 and J usage is TRBJ1-5; weak D call: TRBD1 (5 bases). The length of the CDR3 is 13 residues. The V end lost 3 bases, the J end lost 6 bases, and 12 bases lay between the germline ends. Germline CDR1 is DFQATT and CDR2 is SNEGSKA (reference sequence).

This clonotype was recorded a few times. This chain's CDR3 is CASSQDGANTEAFF. The CDR3 nucleotides are TGTGCCAGCAGCCAAGATGGGGCGAACACTGAAGCTTTCTTT. The chain combines TRBV3-2 with TRBJ1-1; the table's D gene call, TRBD1, was not cross checked with the DNA. TRBV3-2 is classified as a pseudogene. This CDR3 has 14 amino acids.

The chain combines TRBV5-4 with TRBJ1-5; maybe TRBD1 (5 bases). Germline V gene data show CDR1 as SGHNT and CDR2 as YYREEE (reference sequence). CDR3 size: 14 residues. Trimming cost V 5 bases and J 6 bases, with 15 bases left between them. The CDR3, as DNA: TGTGCCAGCAGAAAGGCAGGGAGTGCTCAGCCCCAGCATTTT. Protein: CASRKAGSAQPQHF.

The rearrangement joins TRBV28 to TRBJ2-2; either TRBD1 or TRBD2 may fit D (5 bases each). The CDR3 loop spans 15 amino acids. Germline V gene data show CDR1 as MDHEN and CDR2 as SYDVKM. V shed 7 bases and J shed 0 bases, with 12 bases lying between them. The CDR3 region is CASNSRGSNTGELFF. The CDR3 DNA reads TGTGCCAGCAACTCTCGGGGCTCGAACACCGGGGAGCTGTTTTTT.

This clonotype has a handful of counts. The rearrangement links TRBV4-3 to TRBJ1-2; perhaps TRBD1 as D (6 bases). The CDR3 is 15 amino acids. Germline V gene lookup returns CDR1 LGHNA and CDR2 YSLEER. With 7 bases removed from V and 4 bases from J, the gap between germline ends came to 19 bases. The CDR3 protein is CASTRQAGDSYGYTF. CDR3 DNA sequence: TGCGCCAGCACCCGGCAGGCAGGGGACTCCTATGGCTACACCTTC.

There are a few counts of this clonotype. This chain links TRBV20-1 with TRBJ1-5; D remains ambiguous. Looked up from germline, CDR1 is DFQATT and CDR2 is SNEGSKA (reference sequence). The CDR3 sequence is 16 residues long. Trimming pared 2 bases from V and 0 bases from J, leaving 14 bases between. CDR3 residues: CSARPRGPGSNQPQHF. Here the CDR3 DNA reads TGCAGTGCTAGACCCCGGGGTCCGGGTAGCAATCAGCCCCAGCATTTT.

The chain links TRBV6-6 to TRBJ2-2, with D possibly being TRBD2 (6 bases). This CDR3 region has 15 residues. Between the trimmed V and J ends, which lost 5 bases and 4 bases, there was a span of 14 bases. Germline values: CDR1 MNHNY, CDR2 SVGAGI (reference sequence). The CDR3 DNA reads TGTGCCAGCAGTACGGGCACTAGCTCCACCGGGGAGCTGTTTTTT. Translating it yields CASSTGTSSTGELFF.

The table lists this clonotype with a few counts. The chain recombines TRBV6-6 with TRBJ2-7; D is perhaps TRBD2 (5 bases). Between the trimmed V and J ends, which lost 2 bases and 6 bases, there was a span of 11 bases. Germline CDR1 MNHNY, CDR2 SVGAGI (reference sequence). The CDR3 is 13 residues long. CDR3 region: CASSYRGFGEQYF. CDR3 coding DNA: TGTGCCAGCAGTTACAGAGGGTTTGGCGAGCAGTACTTC.

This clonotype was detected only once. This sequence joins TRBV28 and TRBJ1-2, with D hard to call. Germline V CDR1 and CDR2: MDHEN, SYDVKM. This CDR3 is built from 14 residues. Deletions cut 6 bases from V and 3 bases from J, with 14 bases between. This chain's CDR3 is CASRSGAGYYGYTF. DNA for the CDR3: TGTGCCAGCAGGTCAGGAGCGGGCTACTATGGCTACACCTTC.

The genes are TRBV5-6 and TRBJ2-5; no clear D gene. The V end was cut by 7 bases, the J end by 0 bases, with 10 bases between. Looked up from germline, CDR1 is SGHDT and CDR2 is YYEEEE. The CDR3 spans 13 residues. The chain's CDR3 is CASGSTYQETQYF. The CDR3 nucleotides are TGTGCCAGCGGTTCAACCTACCAAGAGACCCAGTACTTC.